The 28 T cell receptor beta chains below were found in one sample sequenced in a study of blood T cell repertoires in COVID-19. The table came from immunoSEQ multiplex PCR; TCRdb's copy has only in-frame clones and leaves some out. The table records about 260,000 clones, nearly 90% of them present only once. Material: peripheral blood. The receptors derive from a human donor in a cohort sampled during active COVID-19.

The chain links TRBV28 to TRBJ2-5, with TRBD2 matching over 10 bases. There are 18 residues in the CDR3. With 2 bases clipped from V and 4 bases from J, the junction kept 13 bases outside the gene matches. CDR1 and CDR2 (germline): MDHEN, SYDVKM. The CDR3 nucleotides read TGTGCCAGCAGTTTAGTATATATCAGCGGGGGGGAATCAGAGACCCAGTACTTC. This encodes CASSLVYISGGESETQYF.

This CDR3 reads CASSPLTEAFF. The CDR3 region has the DNA TGTGCCAGCAGCCCCCTAACTGAAGCTTTCTTT. The genes are TRBV7-9 and TRBJ1-1; no firm D call. Germline V gene lookup returns CDR1 SEHNR and CDR2 FQNEAQ (reference sequence). V dropped 5 bases and J dropped 5 bases, with 6 bases sitting between them. This CDR3 is built from 11 residues.

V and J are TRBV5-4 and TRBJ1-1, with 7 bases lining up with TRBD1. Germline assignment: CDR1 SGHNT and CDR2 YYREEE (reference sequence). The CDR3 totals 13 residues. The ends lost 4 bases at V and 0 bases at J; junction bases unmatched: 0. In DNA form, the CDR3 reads TGTGCCAGCAGCGGGACAGTGAACACTGAAGCTTTCTTT. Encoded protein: CASSGTVNTEAFF.

CDR3 DNA sequence: TGTGCCAGTAGTACCGGGACAGGCTCTGGAAACACCATATATTTT. Protein product: CASSTGTGSGNTIYF. The chain has TRBV19 and TRBJ1-3, with 8 positions matching TRBD1. Trimming removed 4 bases from V and 0 bases from J; junction bases left unmatched: 2. The germline CDR1 and CDR2 sequences are LNHDA and SQIVND (reference sequence). The CDR3 spans 15 residues.

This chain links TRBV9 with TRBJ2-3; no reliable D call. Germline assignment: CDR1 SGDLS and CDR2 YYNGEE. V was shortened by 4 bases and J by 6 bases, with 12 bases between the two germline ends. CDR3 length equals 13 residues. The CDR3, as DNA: TGTGCCAGCAGCCCCCATCCCAGGGATACGCAGTATTTT. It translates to CASSPHPRDTQYF.

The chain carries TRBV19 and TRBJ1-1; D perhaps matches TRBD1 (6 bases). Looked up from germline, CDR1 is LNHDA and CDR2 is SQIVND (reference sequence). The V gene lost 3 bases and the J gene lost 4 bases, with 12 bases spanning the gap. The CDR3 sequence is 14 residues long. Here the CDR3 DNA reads TGTGCCAGTAGTATTTACAGGGCTAGCACTGAAGCTTTCTTT. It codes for CASSIYRASTEAFF. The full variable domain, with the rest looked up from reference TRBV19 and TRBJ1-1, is DGGITQSPKYLFRKEGQNVTLSCEQNLNHDAMYWYRQDPGQGLRLIYYSQIVNDFQKGDIAEGYSVSREKKESFPLTVTSAQKNPTAFYLCASSIYRASTEAFFGQGTRLTVV.

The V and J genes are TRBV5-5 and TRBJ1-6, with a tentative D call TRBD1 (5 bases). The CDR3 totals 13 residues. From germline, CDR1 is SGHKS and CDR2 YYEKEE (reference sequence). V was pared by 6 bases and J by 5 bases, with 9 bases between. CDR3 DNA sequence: TGTGCCAGCAATCGACAGAATAATTCACCCCTCCACTTT. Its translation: CASNRQNNSPLHF.

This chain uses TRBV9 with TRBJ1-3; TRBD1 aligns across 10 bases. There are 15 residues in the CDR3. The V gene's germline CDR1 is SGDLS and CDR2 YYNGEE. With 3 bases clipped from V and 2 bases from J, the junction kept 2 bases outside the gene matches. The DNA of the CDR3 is TGTGCCAGCAGCGGGGGACAGGGGCCTGGAAACACCATATATTTT. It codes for CASSGGQGPGNTIYF.

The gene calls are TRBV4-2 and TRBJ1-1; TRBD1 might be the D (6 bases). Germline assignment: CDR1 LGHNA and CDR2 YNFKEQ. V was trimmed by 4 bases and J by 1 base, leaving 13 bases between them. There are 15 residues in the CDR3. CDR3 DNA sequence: TGTGCCAGCAGCCCACGACAGGATTCGAACACTGAAGCTTTCTTT. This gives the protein CASSPRQDSNTEAFF.

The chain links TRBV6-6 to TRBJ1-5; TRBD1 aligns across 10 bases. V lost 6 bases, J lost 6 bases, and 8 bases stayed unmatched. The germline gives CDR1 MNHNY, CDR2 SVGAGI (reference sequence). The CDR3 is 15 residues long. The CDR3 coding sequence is TGTGCCAGCAGGAAGACAGGGGGCGAAGGTCAGCCCCAGCATTTT. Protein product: CASRKTGGEGQPQHF.

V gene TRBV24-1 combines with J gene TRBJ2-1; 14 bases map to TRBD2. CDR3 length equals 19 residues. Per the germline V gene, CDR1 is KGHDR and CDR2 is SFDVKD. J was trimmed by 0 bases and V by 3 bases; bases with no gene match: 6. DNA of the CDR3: TGTGCCACCAGTGATGTTAGACTAGCGGGAGGGATCTCCTACAATGAGCAGTTCTTC. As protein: CATSDVRLAGGISYNEQFF.

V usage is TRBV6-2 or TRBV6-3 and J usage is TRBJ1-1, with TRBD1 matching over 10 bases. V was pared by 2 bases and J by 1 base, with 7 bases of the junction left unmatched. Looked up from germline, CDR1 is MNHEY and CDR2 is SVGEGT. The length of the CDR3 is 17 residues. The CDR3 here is CASSYRTTGGRNTEAFF. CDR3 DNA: TGTGCCAGCAGTTACCGTACGACAGGGGGCCGGAACACTGAAGCTTTCTTT.

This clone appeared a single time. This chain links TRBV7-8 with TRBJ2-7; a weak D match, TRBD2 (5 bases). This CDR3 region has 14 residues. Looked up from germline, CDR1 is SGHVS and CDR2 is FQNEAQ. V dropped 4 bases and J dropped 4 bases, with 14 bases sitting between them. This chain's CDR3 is CASSSTEAAYEQYF. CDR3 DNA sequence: TGTGCCAGCAGCTCGACGGAGGCGGCTTACGAGCAGTACTTC.

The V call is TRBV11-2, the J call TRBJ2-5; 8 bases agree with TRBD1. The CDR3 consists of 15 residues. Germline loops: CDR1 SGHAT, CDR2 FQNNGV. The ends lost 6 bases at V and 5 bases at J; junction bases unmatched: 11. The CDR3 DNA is TGTGCCAGCAGGAGGACAGGGTGGGGGGCGGAGACCCAGTACTTC. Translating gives CASRRTGWGAETQYF.

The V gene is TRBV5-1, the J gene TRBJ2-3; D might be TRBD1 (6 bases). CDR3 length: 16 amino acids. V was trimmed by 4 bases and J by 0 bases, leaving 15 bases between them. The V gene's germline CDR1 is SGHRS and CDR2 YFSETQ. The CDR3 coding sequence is TGCGCCAGCAGCCTGGGGGCGGAGCGGAGCACAGATACGCAGTATTTT. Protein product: CASSLGAERSTDTQYF. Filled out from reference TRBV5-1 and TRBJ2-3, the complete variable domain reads KAGVTQTPRYLIKTRGQQVTLSCSPISGHRSVSWYQQTPGQGLQFLFEYFSETQRNKGNFPGRFSGRQFSNSRSEMNVSTLELGDSALYLCASSLGAERSTDTQYFGPGTRLTVL.

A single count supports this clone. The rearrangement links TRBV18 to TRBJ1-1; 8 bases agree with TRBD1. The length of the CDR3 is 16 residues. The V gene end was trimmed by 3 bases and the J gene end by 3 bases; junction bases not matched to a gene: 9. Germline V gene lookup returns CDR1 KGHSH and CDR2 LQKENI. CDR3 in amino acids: CASSPRPTGGDTEAFF. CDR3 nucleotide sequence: TGTGCCAGCTCACCGAGGCCTACAGGGGGGGACACTGAAGCTTTCTTT. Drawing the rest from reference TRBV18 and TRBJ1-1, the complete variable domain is NAGVMQNPRHLVRRRGQEARLRCSPMKGHSHVYWYRQLPEEGLKFMVYLQKENIIDESGMPKERFSAEFPKEGPSILRIQQVVRGDSAAYFCASSPRPTGGDTEAFFGQGTRLTVV.

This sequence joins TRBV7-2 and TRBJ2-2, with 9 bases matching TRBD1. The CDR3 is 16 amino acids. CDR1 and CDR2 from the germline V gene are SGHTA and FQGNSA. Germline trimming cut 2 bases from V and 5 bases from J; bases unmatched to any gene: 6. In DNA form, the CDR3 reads TGTGCCAGCAGCTTAAGACAGGGGGGTTTGACCGGGGAGCTGTTTTTT. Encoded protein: CASSLRQGGLTGELFF. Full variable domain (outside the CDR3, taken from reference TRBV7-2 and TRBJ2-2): GAGVSQSPSNKVTEKGKDVELRCDPISGHTALYWYRQSLGQGLEFLIYFQGNSAPDKSGLPSDRFSAERTGGSVSTLTIQRTQQEDSAVYLCASSLRQGGLTGELFFGEGSRLTVL.

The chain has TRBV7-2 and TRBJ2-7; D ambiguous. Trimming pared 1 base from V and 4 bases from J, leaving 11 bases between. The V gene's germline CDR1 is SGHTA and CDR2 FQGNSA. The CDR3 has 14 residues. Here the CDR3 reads CASSLVGRTYEQYF. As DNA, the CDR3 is TGTGCCAGCAGCTTAGTCGGTAGAACTTACGAGCAGTACTTC.

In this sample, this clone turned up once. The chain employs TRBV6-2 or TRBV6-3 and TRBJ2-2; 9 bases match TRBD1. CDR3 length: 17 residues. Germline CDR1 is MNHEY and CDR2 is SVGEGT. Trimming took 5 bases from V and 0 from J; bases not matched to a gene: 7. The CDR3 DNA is TGTGCCAGCAGTGTCCCGGGACAGGGAACGAACACCGGGGAGCTGTTTTTT. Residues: CASSVPGQGTNTGELFF.

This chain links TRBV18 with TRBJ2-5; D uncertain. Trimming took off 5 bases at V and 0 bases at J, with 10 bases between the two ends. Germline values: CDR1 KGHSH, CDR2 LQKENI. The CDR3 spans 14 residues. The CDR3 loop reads CASSAERNQETQYF. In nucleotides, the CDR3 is TGTGCCAGCTCAGCCGAGAGAAACCAAGAGACCCAGTACTTC.

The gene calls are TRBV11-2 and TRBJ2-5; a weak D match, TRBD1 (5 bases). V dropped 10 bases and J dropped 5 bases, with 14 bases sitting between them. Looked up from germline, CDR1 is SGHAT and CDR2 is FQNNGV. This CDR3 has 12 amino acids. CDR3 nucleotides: TGTGCCACCCTGGGGCAGGGTGAGACCCAGTACTTC. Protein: CATLGQGETQYF.

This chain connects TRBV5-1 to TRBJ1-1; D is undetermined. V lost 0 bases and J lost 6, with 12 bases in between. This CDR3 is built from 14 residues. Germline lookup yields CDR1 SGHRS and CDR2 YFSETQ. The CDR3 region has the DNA TGCGCCAGCAGCTTGGTAGGAGGGATCCCTGAAGCTTTCTTT. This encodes CASSLVGGIPEAFF.

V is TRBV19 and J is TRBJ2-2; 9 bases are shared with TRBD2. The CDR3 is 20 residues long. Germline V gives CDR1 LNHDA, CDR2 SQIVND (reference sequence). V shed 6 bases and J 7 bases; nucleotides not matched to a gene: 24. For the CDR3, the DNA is TGTGCCAGTAGACCTATCCAGACAGGGTGGATGACTAGCGGTCACGGGGAGCTGTTTTTT. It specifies CASRPIQTGWMTSGHGELFF. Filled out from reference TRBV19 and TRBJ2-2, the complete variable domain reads DGGITQSPKYLFRKEGQNVTLSCEQNLNHDAMYWYRQDPGQGLRLIYYSQIVNDFQKGDIAEGYSVSREKKESFPLTVTSAQKNPTAFYLCASRPIQTGWMTSGHGELFFGEGSRLTVL.

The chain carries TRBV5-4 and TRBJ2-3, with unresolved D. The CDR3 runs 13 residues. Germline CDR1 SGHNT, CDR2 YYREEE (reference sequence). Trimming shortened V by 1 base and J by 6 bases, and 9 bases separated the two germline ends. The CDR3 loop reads CASSLTEPDTQYF. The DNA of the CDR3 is TGTGCCAGCAGCTTGACCGAGCCGGATACGCAGTATTTT.

CDR3 nucleotide sequence: TGTGCCAGCAGCCCAGGGCTAGCGGGGGGTAACGAGCAGTACTTC. It translates to CASSPGLAGGNEQYF. V gene TRBV2 combines with J gene TRBJ2-7; 11 bases line up with TRBD2. Germline values: CDR1 SNHLY, CDR2 FYNNEI. Losses at the gene ends were 6 bases for V and 5 bases for J; bases not matched to a gene: 9. The CDR3 covers 15 residues.

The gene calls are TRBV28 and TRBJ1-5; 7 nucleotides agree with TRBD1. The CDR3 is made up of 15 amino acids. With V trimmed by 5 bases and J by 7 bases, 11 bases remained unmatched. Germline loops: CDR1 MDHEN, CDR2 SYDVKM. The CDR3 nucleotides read TGTGCCAGCAGTCTCCAAAGGGGGCTTTACCAGCCCCAGCATTTT. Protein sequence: CASSLQRGLYQPQHF.

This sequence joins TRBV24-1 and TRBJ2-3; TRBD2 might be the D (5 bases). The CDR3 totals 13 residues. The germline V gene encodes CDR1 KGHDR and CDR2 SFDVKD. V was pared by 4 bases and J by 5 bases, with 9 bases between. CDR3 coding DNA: TGTGCCACCAGTGACCTGGCGGGAGATACGCAGTATTTT. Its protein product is CATSDLAGDTQYF.

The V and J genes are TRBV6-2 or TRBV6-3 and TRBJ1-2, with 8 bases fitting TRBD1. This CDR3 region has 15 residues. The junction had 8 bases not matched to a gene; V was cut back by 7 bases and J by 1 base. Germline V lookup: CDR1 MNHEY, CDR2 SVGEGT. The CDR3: CASTPRDRINYGYTF. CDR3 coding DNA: TGTGCCAGCACCCCCCGGGACAGGATTAACTATGGCTACACCTTC.